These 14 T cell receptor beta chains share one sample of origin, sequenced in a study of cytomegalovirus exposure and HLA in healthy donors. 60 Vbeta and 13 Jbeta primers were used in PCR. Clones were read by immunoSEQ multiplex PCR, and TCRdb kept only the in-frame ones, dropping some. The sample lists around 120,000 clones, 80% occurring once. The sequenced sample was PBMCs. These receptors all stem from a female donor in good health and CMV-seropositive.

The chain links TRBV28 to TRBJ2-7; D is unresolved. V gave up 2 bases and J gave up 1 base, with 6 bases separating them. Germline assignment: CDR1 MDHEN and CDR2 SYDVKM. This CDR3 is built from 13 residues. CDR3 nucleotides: TGTGCCAGCAGTTTAGTCGGTTCCTACGAGCAGTACTTC. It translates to CASSLVGSYEQYF.

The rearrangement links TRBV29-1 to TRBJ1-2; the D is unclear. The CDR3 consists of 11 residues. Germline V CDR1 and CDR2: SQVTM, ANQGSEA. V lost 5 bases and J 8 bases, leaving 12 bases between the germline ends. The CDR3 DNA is TGCAGCGTTAAGACGGCGGGGGGCTACACCTTC. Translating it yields CSVKTAGGYTF.

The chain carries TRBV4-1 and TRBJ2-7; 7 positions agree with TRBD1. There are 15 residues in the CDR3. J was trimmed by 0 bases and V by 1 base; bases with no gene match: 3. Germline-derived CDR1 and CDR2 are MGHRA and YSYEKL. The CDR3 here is CASSQGDSFSYEQYF. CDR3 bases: TGCGCCAGCAGCCAAGGGGACAGCTTCTCCTACGAGCAGTACTTC.

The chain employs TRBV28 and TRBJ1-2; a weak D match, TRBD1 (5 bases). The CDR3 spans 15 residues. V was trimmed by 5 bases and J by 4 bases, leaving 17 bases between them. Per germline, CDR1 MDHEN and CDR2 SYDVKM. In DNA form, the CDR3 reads TGTGCCAGCAGTAGTCCCGGGGGTACCTTCTATGGCTACACCTTC. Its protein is CASSSPGGTFYGYTF.

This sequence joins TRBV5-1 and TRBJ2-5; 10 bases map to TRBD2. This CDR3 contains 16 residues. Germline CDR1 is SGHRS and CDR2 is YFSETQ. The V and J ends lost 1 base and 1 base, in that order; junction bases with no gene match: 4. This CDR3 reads CASSLQTSGFQETQYF. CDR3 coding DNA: TGCGCCAGCAGCTTGCAGACTAGCGGGTTCCAAGAGACCCAGTACTTC. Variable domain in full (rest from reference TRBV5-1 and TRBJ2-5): KAGVTQTPRYLIKTRGQQVTLSCSPISGHRSVSWYQQTPGQGLQFLFEYFSETQRNKGNFPGRFSGRQFSNSRSEMNVSTLELGDSALYLCASSLQTSGFQETQYFGPGTRLLVL.

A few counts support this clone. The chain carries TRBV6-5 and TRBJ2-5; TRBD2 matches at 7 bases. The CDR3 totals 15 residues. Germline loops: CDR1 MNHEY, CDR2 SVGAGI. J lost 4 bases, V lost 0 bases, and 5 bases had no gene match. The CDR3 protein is CASSYSGREGETQYF. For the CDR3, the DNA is TGTGCCAGCAGTTACTCGGGCAGGGAGGGAGAGACCCAGTACTTC.

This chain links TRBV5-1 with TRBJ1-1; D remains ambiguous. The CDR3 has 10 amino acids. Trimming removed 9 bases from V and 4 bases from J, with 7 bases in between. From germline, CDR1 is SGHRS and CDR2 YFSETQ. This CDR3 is CAIMRTEAFF. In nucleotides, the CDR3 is TGCGCCATCATGCGCACTGAAGCTTTCTTT.

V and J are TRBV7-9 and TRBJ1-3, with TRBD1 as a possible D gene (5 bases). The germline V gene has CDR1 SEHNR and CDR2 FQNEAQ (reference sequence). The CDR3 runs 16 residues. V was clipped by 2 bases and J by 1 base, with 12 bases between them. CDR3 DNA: TGTGCCAGCAGCTTACTAGTAGGGGCTTCTGGAAACACCATATATTTT. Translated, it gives CASSLLVGASGNTIYF.

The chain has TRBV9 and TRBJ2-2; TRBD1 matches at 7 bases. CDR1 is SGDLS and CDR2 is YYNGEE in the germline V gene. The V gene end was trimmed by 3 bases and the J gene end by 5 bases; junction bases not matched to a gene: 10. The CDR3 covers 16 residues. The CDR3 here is CASSASQGWGTGELFF. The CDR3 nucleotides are TGTGCCAGCAGCGCCTCACAGGGGTGGGGTACCGGGGAGCTGTTTTTT.

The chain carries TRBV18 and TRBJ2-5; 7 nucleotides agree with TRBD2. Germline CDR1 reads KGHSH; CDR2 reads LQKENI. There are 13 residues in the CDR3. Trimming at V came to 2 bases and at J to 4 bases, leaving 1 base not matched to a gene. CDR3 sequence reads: CASSPGGGETQYF. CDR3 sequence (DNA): TGTGCCAGCTCACCAGGGGGGGGAGAGACCCAGTACTTC.

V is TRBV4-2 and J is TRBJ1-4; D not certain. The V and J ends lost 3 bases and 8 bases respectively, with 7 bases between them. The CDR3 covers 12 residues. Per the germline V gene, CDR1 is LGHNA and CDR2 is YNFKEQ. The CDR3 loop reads CASSQEGEKLFF. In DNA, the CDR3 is TGTGCCAGCAGCCAGGAGGGAGAAAAACTGTTTTTT.

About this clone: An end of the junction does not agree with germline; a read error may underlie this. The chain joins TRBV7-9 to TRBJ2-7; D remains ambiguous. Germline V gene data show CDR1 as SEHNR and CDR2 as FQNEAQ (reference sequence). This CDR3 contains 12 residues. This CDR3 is CSSSLTSREQYF. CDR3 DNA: TGTTCCAGCAGCTTAACGTCGCGCGAGCAGTACTTC.

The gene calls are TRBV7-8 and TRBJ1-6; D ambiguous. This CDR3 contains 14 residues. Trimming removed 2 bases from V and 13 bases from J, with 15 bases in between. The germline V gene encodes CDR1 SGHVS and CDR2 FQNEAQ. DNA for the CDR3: TGTGCCAGCAGCTTACCCTTGGCCGGACTTCCCCTCCACTTT. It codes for CASSLPLAGLPLHF.

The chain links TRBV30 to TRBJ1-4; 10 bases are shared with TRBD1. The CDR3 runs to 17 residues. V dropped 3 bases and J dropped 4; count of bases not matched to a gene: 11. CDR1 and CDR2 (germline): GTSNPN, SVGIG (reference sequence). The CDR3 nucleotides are TGTGCCTGGAGCCGTGGGGACAGGGGCTCAAATAATGAAAAACTGTTTTTT. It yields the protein CAWSRGDRGSNNEKLFF. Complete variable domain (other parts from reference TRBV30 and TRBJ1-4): SQTIHQWPATLVQPVGSPLSLECTVEGTSNPNLYWYRQAAGRGLQLLFYSVGIGQISSEVPQNLSASRPQDRQFILSSKKLLLSDSGFYLCAWSRGDRGSNNEKLFFGSGTQLSVL.